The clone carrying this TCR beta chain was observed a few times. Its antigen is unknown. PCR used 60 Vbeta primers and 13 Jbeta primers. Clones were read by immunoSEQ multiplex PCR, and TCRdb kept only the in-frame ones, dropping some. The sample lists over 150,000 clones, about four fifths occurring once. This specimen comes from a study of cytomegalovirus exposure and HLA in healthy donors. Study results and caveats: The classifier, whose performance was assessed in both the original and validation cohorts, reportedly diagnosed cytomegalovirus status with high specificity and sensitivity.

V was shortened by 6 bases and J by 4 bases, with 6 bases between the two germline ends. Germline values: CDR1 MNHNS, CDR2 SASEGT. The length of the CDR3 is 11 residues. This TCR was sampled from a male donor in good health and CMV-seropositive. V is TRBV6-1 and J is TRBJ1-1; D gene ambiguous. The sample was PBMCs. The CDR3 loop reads CASRRGTEAFF. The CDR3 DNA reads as TGTGCCAGCAGGCGGGGCACTGAAGCTTTCTTT.